This T cell receptor (beta chain) emerged from a study of blood T cell repertoires in COVID-19. Study in general: Samples representing acute and convalescent COVID-19 were sourced from the United States, Italy and Spain. PBMCs, B-cell-depleted T cells, or T cells were the source of the cDNA or gDNA that made up the material.

As handled by the study authors: Quantification of nucleated cells was approximated via reference gene primer amplification. Generated by immunoSEQ multiplex PCR, the TCRdb table keeps only in-frame clones and is missing some. The D gene and trimming were derived from the DNA, and the V and J assignments and clone size from that table. The sample yields about 220,000 clones, around 80% seen once. This TCR was sampled from a man aged 25 to 40 with active or convalescent COVID-19. The source material was peripheral blood.

The CDR3, as DNA: TGTGCCAGCTCCCCCGACAGGAACAATCAGCCCCAGCATTTT. Its translation is CASSPDRNNQPQHF. The rearrangement uses TRBV18 and TRBJ1-5; possibly TRBD1 for D (6 bases). The length of the CDR3 is 14 residues. Trimming shortened V by 6 bases and J by 3 bases, and 12 bases separated the two germline ends. In germline, CDR1 is KGHSH, CDR2 LQKENI.